This TCR beta chain comes out of a study of blood T cell repertoires in COVID-19. Background on the study: In each case, the material was cDNA or gDNA derived from T cells, B-cell-depleted T cells, or PBMCs.

CDR1 is MNHEY and CDR2 is SMNVEV in the germline V gene (reference sequence). The CDR3 covers 13 residues. The age range of participants was about 18 to 100 years, with residence in about two dozen US areas. Donors were grouped by their self-reported clinical history. Two negative PCRs, clearance, or symptom resolution characterized the recovered Cohort 3 donors. Some clones are missing from TCRdb's copy, which holds only in-frame ones; the method was immunoSEQ multiplex PCR. The sample records 260,000 or so clones, less than 85% being singletons. About this clone: An end of the junction does not agree with germline; a read error may underlie this.

The sequence derives from a woman aged 45 to 65 who had recovered from COVID-19. The source material was PBMCs or T cells enriched from blood (not recorded which). This chain links TRBV27 with TRBJ1-1; D may be TRBD1 (6 bases). CDR3 region: CASSFLAGAEAFF. The CDR3 bases are TGTGCCAGCAGTTTTTTGGCGGGGGCTGAGGCTTTCTTT.